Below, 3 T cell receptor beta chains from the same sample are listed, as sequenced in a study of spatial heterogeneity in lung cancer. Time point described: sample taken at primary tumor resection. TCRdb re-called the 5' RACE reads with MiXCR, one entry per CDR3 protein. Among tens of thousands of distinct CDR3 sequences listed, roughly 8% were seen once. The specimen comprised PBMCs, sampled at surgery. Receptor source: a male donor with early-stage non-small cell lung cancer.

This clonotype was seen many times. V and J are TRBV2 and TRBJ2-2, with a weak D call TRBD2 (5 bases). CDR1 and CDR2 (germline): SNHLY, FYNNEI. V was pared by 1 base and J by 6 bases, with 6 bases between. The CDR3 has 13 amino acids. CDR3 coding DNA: TGTGCCAGCAGTGAAGTAGCGTCCGGGGAGCTGTTTTTT. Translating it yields CASSEVASGELFF.

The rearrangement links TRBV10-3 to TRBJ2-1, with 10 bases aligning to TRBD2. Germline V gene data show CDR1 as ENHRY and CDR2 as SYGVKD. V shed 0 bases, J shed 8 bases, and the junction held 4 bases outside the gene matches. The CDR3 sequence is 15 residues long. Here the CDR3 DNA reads TGTGCCATCAGTGAGTCGCCTAGCGGGAGCTATGAGCAGTTCTTC. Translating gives CAISESPSGSYEQFF.

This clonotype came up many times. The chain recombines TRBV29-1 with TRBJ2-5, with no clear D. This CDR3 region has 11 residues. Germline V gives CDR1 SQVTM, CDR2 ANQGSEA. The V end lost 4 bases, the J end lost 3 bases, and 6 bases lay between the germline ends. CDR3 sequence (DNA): TGCAGCGTTGCCCCCAAAGAGACCCAGTACTTC. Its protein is CSVAPKETQYF.